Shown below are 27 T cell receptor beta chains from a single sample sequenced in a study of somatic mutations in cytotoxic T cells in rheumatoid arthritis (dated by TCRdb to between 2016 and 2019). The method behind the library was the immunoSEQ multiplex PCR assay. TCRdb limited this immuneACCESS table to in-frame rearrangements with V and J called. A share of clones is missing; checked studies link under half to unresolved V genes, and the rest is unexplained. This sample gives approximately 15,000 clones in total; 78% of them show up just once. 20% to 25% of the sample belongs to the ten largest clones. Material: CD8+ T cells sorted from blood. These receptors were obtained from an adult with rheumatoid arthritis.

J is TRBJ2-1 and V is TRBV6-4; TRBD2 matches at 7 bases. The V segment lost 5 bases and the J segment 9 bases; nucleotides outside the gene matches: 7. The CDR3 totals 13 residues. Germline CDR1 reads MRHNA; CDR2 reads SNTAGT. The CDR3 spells CASSPRERGEQFF. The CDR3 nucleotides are TGTGCCAGCAGTCCGCGGGAGAGGGGTGAGCAGTTCTTC.

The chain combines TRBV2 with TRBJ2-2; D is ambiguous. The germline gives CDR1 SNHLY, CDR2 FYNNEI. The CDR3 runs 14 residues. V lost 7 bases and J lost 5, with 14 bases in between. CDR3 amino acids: CASTNDFGTGELFF. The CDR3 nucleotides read TGTGCCAGCACCAACGACTTCGGGACCGGGGAGCTGTTTTTT. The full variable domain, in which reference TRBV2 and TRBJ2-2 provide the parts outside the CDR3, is EPEVTQTPSHQVTQMGQEVILRCVPISNHLYFYWYRQILGQKVEFLVSFYNNEISEKSEIFDDQFSVERPDGSNFTLKIRSTKLEDSAMYFCASTNDFGTGELFFGEGSRLTVL.

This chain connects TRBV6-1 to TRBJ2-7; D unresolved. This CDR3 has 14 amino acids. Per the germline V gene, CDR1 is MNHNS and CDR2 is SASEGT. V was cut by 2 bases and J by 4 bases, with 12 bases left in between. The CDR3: CASSELQATYEQYF. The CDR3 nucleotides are TGTGCCAGCAGTGAATTGCAGGCTACTTACGAGCAGTACTTC.

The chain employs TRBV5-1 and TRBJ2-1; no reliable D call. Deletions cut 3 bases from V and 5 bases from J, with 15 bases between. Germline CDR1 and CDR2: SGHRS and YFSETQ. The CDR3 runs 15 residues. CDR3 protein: CASSSTLNYNNEQFF. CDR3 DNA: TGCGCCAGCAGCTCCACTTTGAATTATAACAATGAGCAGTTCTTC.

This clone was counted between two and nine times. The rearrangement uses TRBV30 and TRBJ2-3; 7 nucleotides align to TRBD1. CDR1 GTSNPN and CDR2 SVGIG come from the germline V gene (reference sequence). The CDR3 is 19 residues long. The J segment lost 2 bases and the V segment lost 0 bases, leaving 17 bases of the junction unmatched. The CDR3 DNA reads TGTGCCTGGAGTGTACCATGGGACAGCGATTATCGAACCACAGATACGCAGTATTTT. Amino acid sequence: CAWSVPWDSDYRTTDTQYF.

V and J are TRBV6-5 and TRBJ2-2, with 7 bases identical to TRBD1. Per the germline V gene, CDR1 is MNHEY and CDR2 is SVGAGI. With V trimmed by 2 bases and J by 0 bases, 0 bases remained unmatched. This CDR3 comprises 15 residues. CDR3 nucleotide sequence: TGTGCCAGCAGTTACGGGACAGCGAACACCGGGGAGCTGTTTTTT. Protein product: CASSYGTANTGELFF.

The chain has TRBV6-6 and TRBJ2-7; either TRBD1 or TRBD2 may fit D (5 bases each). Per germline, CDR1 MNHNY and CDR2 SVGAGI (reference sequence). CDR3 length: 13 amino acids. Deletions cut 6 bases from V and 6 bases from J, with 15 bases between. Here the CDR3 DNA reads TGTGCCAGCAGACTACCGGGACCCAGCGAGCAGTACTTC. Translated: CASRLPGPSEQYF.

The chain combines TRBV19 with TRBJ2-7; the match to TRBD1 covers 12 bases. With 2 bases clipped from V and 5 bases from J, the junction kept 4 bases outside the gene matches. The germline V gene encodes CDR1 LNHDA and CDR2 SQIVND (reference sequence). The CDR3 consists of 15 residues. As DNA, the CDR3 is TGTGCCAGTAGTATACCCGGGACAGGGGGCGACGAGCAGTACTTC. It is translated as CASSIPGTGGDEQYF.

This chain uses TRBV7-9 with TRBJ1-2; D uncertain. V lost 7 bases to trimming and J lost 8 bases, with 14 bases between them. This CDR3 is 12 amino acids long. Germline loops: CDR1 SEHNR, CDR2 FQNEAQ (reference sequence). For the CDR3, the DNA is TGTGCCAGCATGCTCGTCGCGGAAGGCTACACCTTC. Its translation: CASMLVAEGYTF.

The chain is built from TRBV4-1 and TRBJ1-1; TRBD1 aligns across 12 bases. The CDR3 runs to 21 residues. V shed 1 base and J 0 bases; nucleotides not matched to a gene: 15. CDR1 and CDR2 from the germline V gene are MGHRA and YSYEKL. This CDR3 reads CASSQGTVGQGAPYMNTEAFF. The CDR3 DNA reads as TGCGCCAGCAGCCAAGGAACCGTGGGACAGGGGGCTCCCTACATGAACACTGAAGCTTTCTTT.

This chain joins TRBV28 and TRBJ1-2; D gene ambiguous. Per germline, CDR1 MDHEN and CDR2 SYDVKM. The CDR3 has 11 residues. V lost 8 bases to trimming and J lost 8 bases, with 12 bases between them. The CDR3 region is CASRNFQGYTF. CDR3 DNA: TGTGCCAGCCGGAATTTTCAGGGCTACACCTTC.

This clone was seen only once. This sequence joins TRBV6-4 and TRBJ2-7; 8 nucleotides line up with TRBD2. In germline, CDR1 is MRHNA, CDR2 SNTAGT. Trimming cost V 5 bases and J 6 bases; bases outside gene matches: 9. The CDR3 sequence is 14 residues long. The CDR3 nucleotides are TGTGCCAGCAGTCCCGGGACTAGTAGTTCCGAGCAGTACTTC. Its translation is CASSPGTSSSEQYF.

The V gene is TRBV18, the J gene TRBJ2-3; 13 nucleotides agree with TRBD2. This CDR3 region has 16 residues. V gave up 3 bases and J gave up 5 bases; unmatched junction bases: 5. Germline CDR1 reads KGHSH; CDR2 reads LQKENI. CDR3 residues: CASSPGTSGTGDTQYF. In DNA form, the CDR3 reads TGTGCCAGCTCACCTGGGACTAGCGGGACTGGAGATACGCAGTATTTT.

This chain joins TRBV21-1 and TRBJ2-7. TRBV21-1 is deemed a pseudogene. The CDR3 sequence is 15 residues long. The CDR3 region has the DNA TGTGCCAGCAGCAAGCCGCATCGAAGCTCCTACGAGCAGTACTTC. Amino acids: CASSKPHRSSYEQYF.

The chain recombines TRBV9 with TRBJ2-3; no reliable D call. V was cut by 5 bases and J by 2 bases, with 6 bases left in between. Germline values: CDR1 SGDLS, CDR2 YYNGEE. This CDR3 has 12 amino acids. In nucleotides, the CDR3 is TGTGCCAGCAGTTTCAACACAGATACGCAGTATTTT. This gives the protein CASSFNTDTQYF.

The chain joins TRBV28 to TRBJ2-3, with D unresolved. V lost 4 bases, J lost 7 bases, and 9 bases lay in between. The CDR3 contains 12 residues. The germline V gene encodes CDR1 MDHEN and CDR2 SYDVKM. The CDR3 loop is CASSWHKNTQYF. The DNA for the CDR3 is TGTGCCAGCAGTTGGCACAAAAATACGCAGTATTTT. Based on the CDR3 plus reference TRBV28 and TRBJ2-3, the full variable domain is DVKVTQSSRYLVKRTGEKVFLECVQDMDHENMFWYRQDPGLGLRLIYFSYDVKMKEKGDIPEGYSVSREKKERFSLILESASTNQTSMYLCASSWHKNTQYFGPGTRLTVL.

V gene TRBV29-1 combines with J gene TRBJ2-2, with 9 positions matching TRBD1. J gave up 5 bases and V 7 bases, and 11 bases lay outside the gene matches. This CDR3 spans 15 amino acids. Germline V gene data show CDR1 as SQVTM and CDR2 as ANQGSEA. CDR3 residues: CSAILQGAGTGELFF. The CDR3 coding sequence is TGCAGCGCCATACTACAGGGGGCAGGGACCGGGGAGCTGTTTTTT.

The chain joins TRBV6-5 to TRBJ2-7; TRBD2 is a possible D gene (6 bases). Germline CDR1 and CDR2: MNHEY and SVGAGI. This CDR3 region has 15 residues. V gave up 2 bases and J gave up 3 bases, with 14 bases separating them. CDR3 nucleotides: TGTGCCAGCAGTTACAGGCTAGCGTCCCTCTACGAGCAGTACTTC. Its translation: CASSYRLASLYEQYF.

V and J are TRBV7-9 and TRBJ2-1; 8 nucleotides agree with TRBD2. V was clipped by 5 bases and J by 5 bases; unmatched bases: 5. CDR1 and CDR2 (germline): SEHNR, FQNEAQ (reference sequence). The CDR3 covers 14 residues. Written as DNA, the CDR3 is TGTGCCAGCAGCGGGCCGGGACTAGACAATGAGCAGTTCTTC. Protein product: CASSGPGLDNEQFF. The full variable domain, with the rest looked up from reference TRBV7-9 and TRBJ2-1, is DTGVSQNPRHKITKRGQNVTFRCDPISEHNRLYWYRQTLGQGPEFLTYFQNEAQLEKSRLLSDRFSAERPKGSFSTLEIQRTEQGDSAMYLCASSGPGLDNEQFFGPGTRLTVL.

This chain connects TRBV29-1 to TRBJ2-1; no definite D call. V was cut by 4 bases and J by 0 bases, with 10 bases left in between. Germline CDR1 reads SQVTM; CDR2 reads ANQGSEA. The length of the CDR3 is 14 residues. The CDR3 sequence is CSVAEALSYNEQFF. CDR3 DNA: TGCAGCGTTGCGGAAGCCCTCTCCTACAATGAGCAGTTCTTC.

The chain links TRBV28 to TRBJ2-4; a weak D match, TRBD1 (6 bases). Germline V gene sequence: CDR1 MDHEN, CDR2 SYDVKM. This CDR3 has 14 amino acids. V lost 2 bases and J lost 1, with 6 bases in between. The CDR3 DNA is TGTGCCAGCAGTTTAAGGGGGGCCAAAAACATTCAGTACTTC. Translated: CASSLRGAKNIQYF.

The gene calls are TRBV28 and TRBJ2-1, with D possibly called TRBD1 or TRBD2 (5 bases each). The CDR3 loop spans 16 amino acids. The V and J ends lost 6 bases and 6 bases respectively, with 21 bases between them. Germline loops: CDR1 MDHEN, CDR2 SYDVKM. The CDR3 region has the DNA TGTGCCAGCAGGTCCCCCGGGGTGGGGGTTGGCAATGAGCAGTTCTTC. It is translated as CASRSPGVGVGNEQFF.

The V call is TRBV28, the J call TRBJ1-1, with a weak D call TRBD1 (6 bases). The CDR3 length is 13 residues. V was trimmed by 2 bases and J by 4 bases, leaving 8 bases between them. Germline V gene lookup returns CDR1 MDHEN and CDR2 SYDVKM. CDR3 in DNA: TGTGCCAGCAGTTTAATAGGGGGCACTGAAGCTTTCTTT. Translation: CASSLIGGTEAFF. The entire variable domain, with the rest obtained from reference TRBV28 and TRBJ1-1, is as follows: DVKVTQSSRYLVKRTGEKVFLECVQDMDHENMFWYRQDPGLGLRLIYFSYDVKMKEKGDIPEGYSVSREKKERFSLILESASTNQTSMYLCASSLIGGTEAFFGQGTRLTVV.

The CDR3 spells CASSLVAEWRETQYF. CDR3 in DNA: TGTGCCAGCAGCTTAGTCGCGGAGTGGAGGGAGACCCAGTACTTC. This chain links TRBV11-2 with TRBJ2-5; D is possibly TRBD2 (5 bases). CDR1 and CDR2 from the germline V gene are SGHAT and FQNNGV. The CDR3 sequence is 15 residues long. Trimming cost V 1 base and J 5 bases, with 14 bases left between them.

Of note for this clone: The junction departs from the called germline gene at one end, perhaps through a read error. CDR3 nucleotides: TGTGCTAGCAGCTTGGCGGGTACGGGGGATACGCAGTATTTT. Translating gives CASSLAGTGDTQYF. The chain links TRBV7-7 to TRBJ2-3; possibly TRBD2 for D (5 bases). Germline V lookup: CDR1 SSHAT, CDR2 FNYEAQ (reference sequence). This CDR3 contains 14 residues. The full variable domain, in which reference TRBV7-7 and TRBJ2-3 provide the parts outside the CDR3, is GAGVSQSPRYKVTKRGQDVTLRCDPISSHATLYWYQQALGQGPEFLTYFNYEAQPDKSGLPSDRFSAERPEGSISTLTIQRTEQRDSAMYRCASSLAGTGDTQYFGPGTRLTVL.

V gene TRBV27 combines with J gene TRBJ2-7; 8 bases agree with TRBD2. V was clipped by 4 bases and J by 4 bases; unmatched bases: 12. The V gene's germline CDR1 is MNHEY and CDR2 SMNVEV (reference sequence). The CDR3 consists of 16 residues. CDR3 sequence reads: CASSSIAGLLPYEQYF. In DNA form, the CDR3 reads TGTGCCAGCAGTTCGATAGCGGGACTACTTCCTTACGAGCAGTACTTC.

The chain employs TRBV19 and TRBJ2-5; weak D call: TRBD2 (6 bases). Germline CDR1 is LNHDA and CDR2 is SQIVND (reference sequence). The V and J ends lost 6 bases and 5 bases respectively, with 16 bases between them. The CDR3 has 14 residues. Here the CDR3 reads CASSPTGEWETQYF. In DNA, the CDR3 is TGTGCCAGTAGCCCAACGGGGGAGTGGGAGACCCAGTACTTC.